These 14 T cell receptor beta chains came from one sample sequenced in a study of graft-versus-host responses after intestinal transplantation. Here immunoSEQ multiplex PCR was the method, and the copy in TCRdb shows in-frame clones only, minus some. The profile shows just over 85,000 clones, less than 95% of them singletons. The antigens for these receptors are not known. The sample was unstimulated CD8+ T cells sorted from spleen or lymph node cells, taken before transplant. Source of these receptors: a human donor who was the organ donor for an intestinal transplant.

This chain's CDR3 is CASSQVFEQGIETQYF. CDR3 in DNA: TGCGCCAGCAGCCAAGTCTTCGAGCAGGGCATAGAGACCCAGTACTTC. This sequence joins TRBV4-1 and TRBJ2-5, with D possibly matching TRBD1 (5 bases). Trimming stripped 1 base from V and 4 bases from J, with 16 bases between. This CDR3 has 16 residues. CDR1 MGHRA and CDR2 YSYEKL come from the germline V gene.

The chain recombines TRBV9 with TRBJ1-1, with D unclear. Germline V lookup: CDR1 SGDLS, CDR2 YYNGEE. Deletions cut 0 bases from V and 1 base from J, with 16 bases between. The CDR3 loop spans 17 amino acids. DNA of the CDR3: TGTGCCAGCAGCGTAGAGGGCGGCACGGGAACGAACACTGAAGCTTTCTTT. Residues: CASSVEGGTGTNTEAFF.

The gene calls are TRBV6-1 and TRBJ2-1; D perhaps matches TRBD1 (5 bases). The CDR3 has 14 residues. Trimming cost V 2 bases and J 0 bases, with 5 bases left between them. Per the germline V gene, CDR1 is MNHNS and CDR2 is SASEGT. CDR3 in DNA: TGTGCCAGCAGTGAACAGGGCTCCTACAATGAGCAGTTCTTC. Translating gives CASSEQGSYNEQFF.

The rearrangement links TRBV9 to TRBJ1-5, with D tentatively TRBD1 (5 bases). V shed 4 bases and J shed 3 bases, with 8 bases lying between them. CDR3 length equals 13 residues. Germline V gene sequence: CDR1 SGDLS, CDR2 YYNGEE. CDR3 region: CASSKGYNQPQHF. The CDR3 DNA follows: TGTGCCAGCAGCAAGGGGTACAATCAGCCCCAGCATTTT.

The V call is TRBV9, the J call TRBJ2-5; possible D gene TRBD1, 5 bases. In germline, CDR1 is SGDLS, CDR2 YYNGEE. The germline V and J ends were trimmed by 5 bases and 8 bases, with 10 bases remaining between them. CDR3 length: 11 amino acids. CDR3 amino acids: CASRGQGTQYF. In nucleotides, the CDR3 is TGTGCCAGCAGAGGCCAGGGTACCCAGTACTTC.

This rearrangement joins TRBV4-3 to TRBJ1-2, with 9 bases fitting TRBD1. Germline trimming cut 0 bases from V and 7 bases from J; bases unmatched to any gene: 6. The length of the CDR3 is 15 residues. The germline CDR1 and CDR2 sequences are LGHNA and YSLEER. The CDR3 reads CASSQDRRTGVGYTF. The CDR3 DNA reads as TGCGCCAGCAGCCAAGACCGTAGGACAGGGGTTGGCTACACCTTC.

V is TRBV27 and J is TRBJ2-7; no reliable D call. Germline V gene data show CDR1 as MNHEY and CDR2 as SMNVEV (reference sequence). V was shortened by 5 bases and J by 0 bases, with 11 bases between the two germline ends. The CDR3 is 14 residues long. The chain's CDR3 is CASSLGRYSYEQYF. The CDR3 DNA sequence: TGTGCCAGCAGTCTTGGCAGGTACTCCTACGAGCAGTACTTC.

The CDR3 sequence is CASTTGTNTEAFF. As DNA, the CDR3 is TGTGCCAGCACCACAGGGACCAACACTGAAGCTTTCTTT. The chain links TRBV7-9 to TRBJ1-1, with D perhaps matching TRBD1 (6 bases). This CDR3 is 13 amino acids long. The V end was cut by 7 bases, the J end by 2 bases, with 11 bases between. The germline V gene has CDR1 SEHNR and CDR2 FQNEAQ (reference sequence).

The chain uses TRBV4-3 and TRBJ2-7; possibly TRBD2 for D (6 bases). Germline V gene data show CDR1 as LGHNA and CDR2 as YSLEER. The CDR3 has 18 residues. V shed 2 bases and J shed 0 bases, with 20 bases lying between them. CDR3 nucleotide sequence: TGCGCCAGCAGCCAATACTGGGAGGAGTTTGACCACTCCTACGAGCAGTACTTC. Protein: CASSQYWEEFDHSYEQYF.

This clone has just one count. This sequence joins TRBV9 and TRBJ1-3; D remains unclear. V dropped 0 bases and J dropped 0 bases, with 4 bases sitting between them. The CDR3 has 14 amino acids. From germline, CDR1 is SGDLS and CDR2 YYNGEE. CDR3 amino acids: CASSVAYSGNTIYF. In nucleotides, the CDR3 is TGTGCCAGCAGCGTAGCCTACTCTGGAAACACCATATATTTT.

The rearrangement links TRBV19 to TRBJ2-1, with 7 nucleotides matching TRBD1. Germline loops: CDR1 LNHDA, CDR2 SQIVND (reference sequence). This CDR3 has 13 amino acids. Trimming cost V 4 bases and J 4 bases; bases outside gene matches: 1. CDR3 DNA sequence: TGTGCCAGTAGTACGACAGGGTACAATGAGCAGTTCTTC. Amino acid sequence: CASSTTGYNEQFF.

This clone was seen only once. V gene TRBV4-1 combines with J gene TRBJ1-1; D gene unclear. V lost 1 base and J lost 4, with 7 bases in between. The CDR3 totals 13 residues. CDR1 is MGHRA and CDR2 is YSYEKL in the germline V gene. The CDR3 spells CASSQGGITEAFF. DNA for the CDR3: TGCGCCAGCAGCCAAGGAGGGATCACTGAAGCTTTCTTT.

This sequence joins TRBV6-6 and TRBJ1-2; D is uncertain. Germline V gene data show CDR1 as MNHNY and CDR2 as SVGAGI (reference sequence). The CDR3 is made up of 15 amino acids. V lost 4 bases and J lost 3, with 15 bases in between. In DNA form, the CDR3 reads TGTGCCAGCAGTTCGGACTCCGATAGGCACTATGGCTACACCTTC. As protein: CASSSDSDRHYGYTF.

V and J are TRBV4-1 and TRBJ1-2; the match to TRBD1 covers 8 bases. The germline V gene has CDR1 MGHRA and CDR2 YSYEKL. The CDR3 totals 15 residues. Trimming cost V 5 bases and J 5 bases; bases outside gene matches: 10. The CDR3 bases are TGCGCCAGCAGCAAACCGGGACAGGACCTTTATGGCTACACCTTC. It yields the protein CASSKPGQDLYGYTF.